These T cell receptor beta chains were read from a single sample in a study of T cell responses to AZD1222 COVID-19 vaccine. The method was immunoSEQ multiplex PCR; TCRdb's version includes in-frame clones alone and lacks a portion of them. This sample has about 180,000 clones, with roughly nine tenths found just once. The sequenced sample was peripheral blood, obtained on day 0 of AZD1222 vaccination. The receptors were gathered from an adult in good health. Both conserved end residues are part of each CDR3. A D gene is named only where the DNA matches it firmly. Not all rows give a size; the values are once, few, many and, for expanded clones, a class.

cdr3_nt cdr3_aa j_call clone_size d_call v_call
TGTGCCAGCAGTGAGTCGGCAGGGGGCGCAGGAAAACTGTTTTTT CASSESAGGAGKLFF TRBJ1-4 - TRBD1 TRBV2
TGTGCCAGCAGCTTATCGGGGCCGACCCAAGAGACCCAGTACTTC CASSLSGPTQETQYF TRBJ2-5 - - TRBV5-4
TGCAGTGCTAGTGGCGGGGGCACAGATACGCAGTATTTT CSASGGGTDTQYF TRBJ2-3 - - TRBV20-1
TGTGCCAGCAGTAGCGGGACAGGGGGCGAGCAGTACTTC CASSSGTGGEQYF TRBJ2-7 once TRBD1 TRBV27
TGTGCCACCCGGGACAGGTCAAATGAAAAACTGTTTTTT CATRDRSNEKLFF TRBJ1-4 - TRBD1 TRBV2
TGTGCCAGCTCACCCGGACAGGCGGCTAACTATGGCTACACCTTC CASSPGQAANYGYTF TRBJ1-2 - TRBD1 TRBV18
TGTGCCAGCAACCCTTCAGGGGGCCGAACAGATACGCAGTATTTT CASNPSGGRTDTQYF TRBJ2-3 - TRBD1 TRBV28
TGTGCCAGCAGCTTAGGATTGGTACAGGGAAGTTACAATGAGCAGTTCTTC CASSLGLVQGSYNEQFF TRBJ2-1 - - TRBV7-6
TGTGCCAGTAGTATAGGGGGTGCAGGGTCTTCCTACAATGAGCAGTTCTTC CASSIGGAGSSYNEQFF TRBJ2-1 - - TRBV19
TGTGCCACCAGTGATTCCGCCCGGGACAGGTCTAATGAGCAGTTCTTC CATSDSARDRSNEQFF TRBJ2-1 - TRBD1 TRBV24-1
TGTGCCAGCAGCTTAGTATCCGGTCACAATGAGCAGTTCTTC CASSLVSGHNEQFF TRBJ2-1 - - TRBV11-3
TGTGCCAGCAGCTTTGGTGTAGGAGATTATGGCTACACCTTC CASSFGVGDYGYTF TRBJ1-2 - - TRBV7-2
TGTGCCAGCAGCTTAGTTACGCAGTATTTT CASSLVTQYF TRBJ2-3 - - TRBV13
TGCGCCAGCAGCCAAGAGTTTGGAGGTGGCTACGAGCAGTACTTC CASSQEFGGGYEQYF TRBJ2-7 few - TRBV4-1
TGTGCCAGCAGCTTATTTCGGCAGGGGGCAAGCTACGAGCAGTACTTC CASSLFRQGASYEQYF TRBJ2-7 - TRBD1 TRBV7-2
TGTGCCAGCAGCGTCACCGGGACAGGGAACACTGAAGCTTTCTTT CASSVTGTGNTEAFF TRBJ1-1 - TRBD1 TRBV9
TGTGCCAGTAGCAGGGATAACTATGGCTACACCTTC CASSRDNYGYTF TRBJ1-2 - - TRBV19
TGTGCCAGCAGCTTAGAATTAGGACAGGGATACACCGGGGAGCTGTTTTTT CASSLELGQGYTGELFF TRBJ2-2 once TRBD1 TRBV7-3
TGTGCCACCAGCAGAACCCACCAAGTTAGCAATCAGCCCCAGCATTTT CATSRTHQVSNQPQHF TRBJ1-5 - - TRBV15
TGTGCCAGCAGCAAAAGAGACAGTAAGGACCAGCCCCAGCATTTT CASSKRDSKDQPQHF TRBJ1-5 few - TRBV21-1
TGTGCCAGCAGCTCCATAAGCACCTATGGCTACACCTTC CASSSISTYGYTF TRBJ1-2 - - TRBV5-5
TGTGCCAGCAGCCTGGCGGGACAGCCTAATGAAAAACTGTTTTTT CASSLAGQPNEKLFF TRBJ1-4 - TRBD1 TRBV11-2
TGTGCCAGCAGCTTAGCACGACAGGGCAGGGCTTTCTTT CASSLARQGRAFF TRBJ1-1 - TRBD1 TRBV7-2
TGTGCCAGCAGTTACTTGGGACAGGGCCCTGAAAAACTGTTTTTT CASSYLGQGPEKLFF TRBJ1-4 - TRBD1 TRBV6-5
TGTGCCAGCAGCTTATTCTCAGCGTCTGGCACAGATACGCAGTATTTT CASSLFSASGTDTQYF TRBJ2-3 - - TRBV7-3
TGTGCCAGTAGTATCTCCGGGACACCGCGGGGTCCCCAGCATTTT CASSISGTPRGPQHF TRBJ1-5 - - TRBV19
TGTGCCAGCAGTTTAAGGGGGATGTGGGTCTACGAGCAGTACTTC CASSLRGMWVYEQYF TRBJ2-7 - - TRBV28
TGTGCCACCAGTGATTTGGTGGGACAGGGAGGGGCCATAGATACGCAGTATTTT CATSDLVGQGGAIDTQYF TRBJ2-3 - TRBD1 TRBV24-1
TGTGCCAGCAGTTTTACCGCTATCCAAGAGACCCAGTACTTC CASSFTAIQETQYF TRBJ2-5 once - TRBV28
TGTGCCAGCAGCCTCGCGGACGGTGAGCAGTTCTTC CASSLADGEQFF TRBJ2-1 - - TRBV6-5
TGTGCCAGCTCACCATTTAGCGACACTGAAGCTTTCTTT CASSPFSDTEAFF TRBJ1-1 - - TRBV18
TGTGCCAGTCGGGAGGTTACGAACACTGAAGCTTTCTTT CASREVTNTEAFF TRBJ1-1 - - TRBV19
TGTGCCAGCAGCTCCGGACTAGCGGGGGGTCCGGCAGATACGCAGTATTTT CASSSGLAGGPADTQYF TRBJ2-3 - TRBD2 TRBV7-9
TGTGCCAGCCATCGGGACAGGGGCCCTGGCGAGCAGTACTTC CASHRDRGPGEQYF TRBJ2-7 - TRBD1 TRBV6-5
TGTGCCAGCAGTGAGGACAGGGATACGCAGTATTTT CASSEDRDTQYF TRBJ2-3 - TRBD1 TRBV2
TGTGCCAGCAGCTTAGGAGGCAGGGGGCTGGAAAAACTGTTTTTT CASSLGGRGLEKLFF TRBJ1-4 - TRBD1 TRBV7-2
TGCGCCAGCAGCCTCGGCCCCGAACCACCCCTCCACTTT CASSLGPEPPLHF TRBJ1-6 - - TRBV5-1
TGTGCCAGCAGCTTGACGGGGTCCACTAGCACAGATACGCAGTATTTT CASSLTGSTSTDTQYF TRBJ2-3 - - TRBV7-6
TGTGCCAGCAGCTTCGACAGGTACAATCAGCCCCAGCATTTT CASSFDRYNQPQHF TRBJ1-5 - - TRBV5-5
TGTGCCAGTACTAAAAGGTGGGAGGGAGCCTATGGCTACACCTTC CASTKRWEGAYGYTF TRBJ1-2 - - TRBV19
TGTGCCACCAGCAGAGTTGTGGGAGCTGGAAACACCATATATTTT CATSRVVGAGNTIYF TRBJ1-3 - - TRBV15
TGCGCCAGCAGCTTGATGGATCGTTTAGAAGAGACCCAGTACTTC CASSLMDRLEETQYF TRBJ2-5 - - TRBV5-1
TGTGCCAGCAGTGCCGGGACAGGGAGTGAAAAACTGTTTTTT CASSAGTGSEKLFF TRBJ1-4 - TRBD1 TRBV2
TGTGCCAGCAGCGACGGGACGTCGGGAGATACGCAGTATTTT CASSDGTSGDTQYF TRBJ2-3 - - TRBV6-2/TRBV6-3
TGTGCCAGCAGCTCGGGACAGGGACACACTGAAGCTTTCTTT CASSSGQGHTEAFF TRBJ1-1 - TRBD1 TRBV7-3
TGTGCCAGCAACAACCCGGGACAAAGAATTTCACCCCTCCACTTT CASNNPGQRISPLHF TRBJ1-6 - - TRBV21-1
TGTGCCAGCAGGGCACTAACTAGCGCCCAGTACTTC CASRALTSAQYF TRBJ2-5 - TRBD2 TRBV2
TGTGCCAGCACCGGGACCCTCAGGGGGCATGATCAGCCCCAGCATTTT CASTGTLRGHDQPQHF TRBJ1-5 - TRBD1 TRBV2
TGTGCCAGCAGCCAAGATATAACAGGTCTGGGCGAGCAGTTCTTC CASSQDITGLGEQFF TRBJ2-1 - - TRBV14
TGTGCCAGCAGCGCCACGTCCGACAAACTCACAGATACGCAGTATTTT CASSATSDKLTDTQYF TRBJ2-3 few - TRBV9
TGTGCCAGCAGGCATCCGGGACAGGGGTCTCTCTGTGGAAACACCATATATTTT CASRHPGQGSLCGNTIYF TRBJ1-3 - TRBD1 TRBV6-8
TGTGCCAGCAGCTTGGGGTCCTCAGCTAACTATGGCTACACCTTC CASSLGSSANYGYTF TRBJ1-2 - - TRBV5-8
TGTGCCAGCACCCATAGAACAGGGTTGACTGAAGCTTTCTTT CASTHRTGLTEAFF TRBJ1-1 few - TRBV7-9
TGTGCCAGCAGGACCCCCGGCAGGCGAATTGAGTCGGGGACTGAAGCTTTCTTT CASRTPGRRIESGTEAFF TRBJ1-1 few - TRBV11-2
TGCGCCAGCAGCCAAGACCCGACTTTGACAGGCCTTTCCGGGGAGCTGTTTTTT CASSQDPTLTGLSGELFF TRBJ2-2 - - TRBV4-3